The T cell receptor beta chain under discussion was sequenced for a study of blood T cell repertoires in COVID-19. About the research overall: Sources were T cells, B-cell-depleted T cells, or PBMCs; the material itself was cDNA or gDNA.

Assay used: immunoSEQ multiplex PCR; TCRdb lists only in-frame clones, some missing. The table lists under 300,000 clones, approximately 88% of them singletons. Participants were aged about 18 to 100 years from some 24 US areas. Two negative PCRs, clearance, or symptom resolution had been documented for recovered Cohort 3 donors. Trimming took off 3 bases at V and 4 bases at J, with 6 bases between the two ends. This CDR3 region has 12 residues. The sample taken for sequencing was PBMCs or T cells enriched from blood (not recorded which). This chain connects TRBV12-3 or TRBV12-4 to TRBJ1-2, with D hard to call. The sequence derives from a middle-aged woman who had recovered from COVID-19. CDR3 bases: TGTGCCAGCAGTTTCACGGTCTATGGCTACACCTTC. Its translation: CASSFTVYGYTF.